This T cell receptor beta chain is from a study of blood T cell repertoires in COVID-19. About this clone: This same CDR3 is encoded by further DNA sequences in the sample.

The CDR3 is 15 amino acids. The V and J ends lost 0 bases and 0 bases, in that order; junction bases with no gene match: 1. Germline V gene data show CDR1 as SGHRS and CDR2 as YFSETQ. Assay: immunoSEQ multiplex PCR; the TCRdb copy retains only in-frame clones and omits some. This sample carries around 700,000 clones, about nine tenths of them seen once, and the ten largest clones take more than 0.25%. Sequencing was performed on peripheral blood. The rearrangement joins TRBV5-1 to TRBJ2-3, with 7 bases aligning to TRBD2. This TCR derives from a woman younger than 35 with acute or convalescent COVID-19. The CDR3 nucleotides read TGCGCCAGCAGCTTGGGGGGAGGGAGCACAGATACGCAGTATTTT. It translates to CASSLGGGSTDTQYF.